The entry below describes one TCR beta chain. This clonotype occurred a few times. Its binding antigen is unknown. The record has no base qualities; no much larger clone is one base away. All donors were healthy Caucasians. The CDR3 runs 14 residues from the cysteine to the phenylalanine. Only CDR3 DNA remains: 42 bases, in frame from the first base. CDR1 MNHNY and CDR2 SVGAGI are derived from the germline V gene (reference sequence). Trimming removed 5 bases from V and 3 bases from J, leaving 11 bases between the germline ends. This sample is part of a study of identical twins (dated by TCRdb to 2016 to 2017). For the wider study: TCR alpha and beta repertoires from monozygotic twins, unrelated adults of various ages and cord blood were deep-sequenced to test whether fetal clonotypes persist. To rule out contamination, replicate twin experiments were performed at different times with different library preparation protocols. Broad study findings and their caveats: Zero-insertion analyses could be partly confounded by invariant T cells such as MAIT and iNKT, though diverse VJ usage argued against such confounding for most clonotypes. Compared with coincidental sharing between unrelated individuals, out-of-frame TCR alpha sequences shared between twins had an excess of sequences with low generation probability. Conclusions relied on cross-sectional statistical analysis, since the same donors could not be followed over many years. In beta out-of-frame sequences, excess twin sharing was weaker, because having fewer shared sequences lowered the signal-to-noise ratio. In monozygotic twins, recombination models systematically underestimated out-of-frame TCR alpha sharing, but the models matched the sharing seen between unrelated individuals. Fewer insertions were carried by abundant cord blood beta clonotypes, a similar but weaker trend appeared in young adult naive repertoires, and no such trend appeared in memory repertoires.

Libraries came from 5' RACE. Sequencer: Illumina HiSeq 2000. Template switching introduced a universal primer binding site; the final cDNA contained a unique molecular identifier, enabling accurate counting of TCR cDNA molecules. Specific primers in the conserved constant-segment region were used to synthesize first-strand cDNA for the TCR alpha and beta chains. Each cDNA library was double barcoded, with a SMART-Mk sample barcode plus Illumina barcodes, to control for contamination. TruSeq adapter sequences, together with Illumina sample barcodes, were added in two successive PCR steps. The Illumina HiSeq platform was used with custom primers to sequence TCR alpha and beta cDNA libraries. Concerning the study's data processing: MiGEC was used to process raw reads and extract unique molecular identifiers, and MiXCR was used to find CDR3 positions. For each individual, recombination models were inferred using an EM algorithm with the repgenHMM and IGoR tools. Shared clonotypes were analyzed with the tcR package in R, and sharing was normalized by the product of cloneset sizes. To study raw recombination without the effects of thymic and clonal selection, out-of-frame nonproductive sequences were analyzed. TCRdb reworked the public reads: Q25 trimming with fastp, MiXCR clone assembly, productive beta chains retained. CDR3 protein sequences are deduplicated, and each keeps its most common genes and DNA. The authors' filters were not applied to this entry. The sample contains 1.5 million or so distinct CDR3 sequences, roughly 35% of them found a single time. Approximately 0.25% of the sample is in the top ten clones.

This TCR was recovered from a newborn girl in good health. The chain joins TRBV6-6 to TRBJ2-1; the D gene may be TRBD1 or TRBD2, since each aligns over 5 bases. Sequenced material: cord blood. The CDR3 region reads CASSVRDVYNEQFF. The DNA sequence is as follows: TGTGCCAGCAGTGTCCGGGACGTCTACAATGAGCAGTTCTTC.